This T cell receptor (beta chain) originates from a study of beta chain features in type 1 diabetes. A note on this clone: Its antigen is not known.

Study results and limitations: The naive, central memory and Treg TCRB repertoires of patients appeared to be more similar to one another than those of healthy donors.

Expressed TCRB transcripts were sequenced because the entire RNA isolate underwent reverse transcription. The protocol was immunoSEQ multiplex PCR, while the TCRdb copy is restricted to in-frame clones and leaves out a portion. The table has more than 150,000 clones, about 13% seen once. The V end was cut by 5 bases, the J end by 3 bases, with 18 bases between. The CDR3 sequence is 16 residues long. Germline V gene data show CDR1 as SGHRS and CDR2 as YFSETQ. The chain recombines TRBV5-1 with TRBJ2-1; D is possibly TRBD1 (5 bases). Sequenced material: central memory CD4+ T cells from blood. The receptor's source is a young woman in good health. The CDR3 reads CASRPQGVGFYNEQFF. CDR3 DNA sequence: TGCGCCAGCAGGCCGCAGGGTGTAGGTTTCTACAATGAGCAGTTCTTC.